This entry describes one T cell receptor (beta chain). Its specificity is not known. Systemic immunosuppression or a history of autoimmune disease excluded patients. Samples were taken at baseline and on day 1 of cycles 4 and 7. The repertoire was sequenced with immunoSEQ multiplex PCR; TCRdb's copy has only in-frame clones and lacks some. The table has 65,000 to 100,000 clones, roughly 88% seen once. The data were obtained in a study of OX40 agonist ivuxolimab in advanced cancers. CDR1 is SGHDT and CDR2 is YYEEEE in the germline V gene. The CDR3 extends over 16 amino acids. Trimming took off 5 bases at V and 1 base at J, with 18 bases between the two ends. Study findings and constraints: Those patients achieving a partial response at 0.1-3.0 mg/kg showed among the lowest clonal expansion. In the 0.1 to 3.0 mg/kg range, CD4+ and CD8+ blood T cells had expanded clonally by week 6.

The receptor comes from an adult with an advanced solid tumor such as melanoma, head and neck, liver or kidney cancer. The source material was CD4+ or CD8+ T cells sorted from blood, sampled in a trial of the OX40 agonist ivuxolimab. The chain uses TRBV5-6 and TRBJ2-5; TRBD1 might be the D (6 bases). The CDR3 loop reads CASSYVTGLIQETQYF. CDR3 DNA: TGTGCCAGCAGTTATGTGACAGGTTTGATCCAAGAGACCCAGTACTTC.